The 29 T cell receptor beta chains given below trace back to one sample, sequenced in a study of OX40 agonist ivuxolimab in advanced cancers. Sequencing was performed with immunoSEQ multiplex PCR; in TCRdb, only in-frame clones are kept and a portion is missing. The sample holds about 17,000 clones, 80% to 90% seen once. Sample: CD4+ or CD8+ T cells sorted from blood, taken in a trial of the OX40 agonist ivuxolimab. These receptors all stem from an adult with an advanced solid tumor such as melanoma, head and neck, liver or kidney cancer.

The J gene is TRBJ2-1, the V gene TRBV7-2; D unclear. V was pared by 0 bases and J by 7 bases, with 7 bases between. Per germline, CDR1 SGHTA and CDR2 FQGNSA. The CDR3 loop spans 13 amino acids. The chain's CDR3 is CASSLAGGNEQFF. The CDR3 DNA is TGTGCCAGCAGCTTAGCGGGCGGTAATGAGCAGTTCTTC.

The V call is TRBV9, the J call TRBJ2-2, with D maybe TRBD2 (6 bases). The CDR3 totals 13 residues. V was pared by 9 bases and J by 4 bases, with 13 bases between. CDR1 and CDR2 from the germline V gene are SGDLS and YYNGEE. The CDR3 loop reads CATGREGTGELFF. The CDR3 DNA sequence: TGTGCCACCGGGAGAGAGGGCACCGGGGAGCTGTTTTTT.

The genes are TRBV4-2 and TRBJ2-1; possibly TRBD1 for D (5 bases). Germline values: CDR1 LGHNA, CDR2 YNFKEQ. The CDR3 totals 13 residues. The V end was cut by 1 base, the J end by 6 bases, with 7 bases between. The CDR3 here is CASSQGGSNEQFF. The CDR3 DNA is TGTGCCAGCAGCCAAGGGGGCTCCAATGAGCAGTTCTTC.

This clone has more than one count but fewer than ten. The chain's CDR3 is CASSGLRWLAEHHTQYF. In nucleotides, the CDR3 is TGTGCCAGCAGTGGTCTGAGGTGGCTAGCGGAACACCATACGCAGTATTTT. The genes are TRBV2 and TRBJ2-3; 7 bases align to TRBD2. The CDR3 runs to 17 residues. V was pared by 4 bases and J by 7 bases, with 17 bases of the junction left unmatched. CDR1 is SNHLY, CDR2 FYNNEI, per germline.

The genes are TRBV7-3 and TRBJ2-3; 8 bases match TRBD2. CDR3 length equals 15 residues. Germline V gene sequence: CDR1 SGHTA, CDR2 FQGTGA. The junction had 10 bases not matched to a gene; V was cut back by 5 bases and J by 6 bases. For the CDR3, the DNA is TGTGCCAGCAGCGACCGGACGGGAGGGCTGGATACGCAGTATTTT. Its protein product is CASSDRTGGLDTQYF.

The rearrangement joins TRBV11-1 to TRBJ1-6, with TRBD1 matching 7 bases. V was clipped by 5 bases and J by 10 bases; unmatched bases: 8. In germline, CDR1 is SGHAT, CDR2 FQDESV (reference sequence). This CDR3 region has 14 residues. The CDR3 here is CASSPQGSESPLHF. CDR3 bases: TGTGCCAGCAGCCCACAGGGGTCCGAGTCACCCCTCCACTTT.

J is TRBJ2-7 and V is TRBV25-1; 7 nucleotides line up with TRBD2. This CDR3 region has 14 residues. Unmatched junction bases numbered 13, after V lost 11 bases and J lost 3 bases. Germline V CDR1 and CDR2: MGHDK, SYGVNS. As DNA, the CDR3 is TGTGCCCCCTGGGGCAGCGGGGCAAACTACGAGCAGTACTTC. Protein: CAPWGSGANYEQYF.

This chain's CDR3 is CASSPGLAGGGSYNEQFF. CDR3 DNA sequence: TGTGCCAGCTCACCGGGACTAGCGGGAGGTGGATCCTACAATGAGCAGTTCTTC. The V gene is TRBV18, the J gene TRBJ2-1, with 15 bases aligning to TRBD2. CDR3 size: 18 residues. With 3 bases clipped from V and 1 base from J, the junction kept 4 bases outside the gene matches. Germline CDR1 is KGHSH and CDR2 is LQKENI.

The chain joins TRBV11-2 to TRBJ2-7, with 8 bases that match TRBD2. The J segment lost 2 bases and the V segment lost 6 bases, leaving 9 bases of the junction unmatched. Germline-derived CDR1 and CDR2 are SGHAT and FQNNGV. CDR3 length: 15 residues. CDR3 region: CASSSLAVGTYEQYF. CDR3 DNA sequence: TGTGCCAGCAGTTCACTAGCGGTCGGGACCTACGAGCAGTACTTC.

The gene calls are TRBV5-4 and TRBJ2-5; D might be TRBD1 or TRBD2, each matching 5 bases. Germline assignment: CDR1 SGHNT and CDR2 YYREEE (reference sequence). Trimming stripped 0 bases from V and 4 bases from J, with 10 bases between. The CDR3 has 14 amino acids. The CDR3 region is CASSLGVRGETQYF. CDR3 nucleotide sequence: TGTGCCAGCAGCTTGGGGGTGAGGGGAGAGACCCAGTACTTC.

This rearrangement joins TRBV21-1 to TRBJ1-1; the table assigns TRBD1, which was not confirmed against the DNA. TRBV21-1 is an annotated pseudogene. This CDR3 is 15 amino acids long. CDR3 amino acids: CASSKDGQGELGAFF. The CDR3 DNA sequence: TGTGCCAGCAGCAAAGACGGACAGGGGGAGCTTGGGGCTTTCTTT.

This chain links TRBV28 with TRBJ2-7, with D perhaps matching TRBD1 (5 bases). The length of the CDR3 is 14 residues. V shed 3 bases and J shed 2 bases, with 11 bases lying between them. Germline CDR1 is MDHEN and CDR2 is SYDVKM. The CDR3 is CASSLAGLTYEQYF. The CDR3 DNA reads as TGTGCCAGCAGTTTGGCAGGGCTCACCTACGAGCAGTACTTC.

The CDR3 nucleotides are TGTGCCAGCAGTTTAGGAGGGGCAGTATCCTACGAGCAGTACTTC. It is translated as CASSLGGAVSYEQYF. The chain employs TRBV28 and TRBJ2-7; a possible D gene is TRBD2 (6 bases). CDR1 is MDHEN and CDR2 is SYDVKM in the germline V gene. Trimming took 2 bases from V and 1 from J, leaving 12 bases between them. The CDR3 spans 15 residues. The entire variable domain, with the rest obtained from reference TRBV28 and TRBJ2-7, is as follows: DVKVTQSSRYLVKRTGEKVFLECVQDMDHENMFWYRQDPGLGLRLIYFSYDVKMKEKGDIPEGYSVSREKKERFSLILESASTNQTSMYLCASSLGGAVSYEQYFGPGTRLTVT.

This chain uses TRBV4-2 with TRBJ2-6, with D possibly being TRBD1 (5 bases). The CDR3 has 15 residues. Germline V gene data show CDR1 as LGHNA and CDR2 as YNFKEQ. V was clipped by 2 bases and J by 2 bases, with 7 bases between them. CDR3 protein: CASSQQGTGANVLTF. The DNA for the CDR3 is TGTGCCAGCAGCCAACAGGGTACTGGGGCCAACGTCCTGACTTTC.

The rearrangement joins TRBV6-1 to TRBJ2-2, with a tentative D call TRBD2 (5 bases). CDR1 and CDR2 (germline): MNHNS, SASEGT. The V and J ends lost 7 bases and 6 bases respectively, with 15 bases between them. The CDR3 spans 14 residues. This CDR3 is CASTQGGVPGELFF. The CDR3 bases are TGTGCCAGCACCCAAGGAGGAGTCCCCGGGGAGCTGTTTTTT.

The genes are TRBV10-3 and TRBJ2-5; unclear D gene. Near its end, the DNA agrees better with TRBJ2-7, so the J call may be wrong. CDR3 length equals 16 residues. Germline V gives CDR1 ENHRY, CDR2 SYGVKD. CDR3 sequence reads: CAISESSFVSSYEQYF. The CDR3, as DNA: TGTGCCATCAGTGAGTCGTCATTTGTCAGCTCCTACGAGCAGTACTTC.

V and J are TRBV25-1 and TRBJ1-4; D not resolved. This CDR3 is built from 15 residues. Germline assignment: CDR1 MGHDK and CDR2 SYGVNS. V shed 6 bases and J shed 1 base, with 12 bases lying between them. The CDR3 loop reads CASSPDFGTNEKLFF. The CDR3, as DNA: TGTGCCAGCAGCCCCGACTTTGGAACTAATGAAAAACTGTTTTTT.

The chain is built from TRBV29-1 and TRBJ2-5; D possibly corresponds to TRBD2 (6 bases). The CDR3 loop spans 15 amino acids. The germline V and J ends were trimmed by 2 bases and 5 bases, with 18 bases remaining between them. Germline loops: CDR1 SQVTM, CDR2 ANQGSEA. CDR3 loop: CSVEPSGAWGETQYF. The CDR3 DNA is TGCAGCGTTGAACCTTCGGGAGCTTGGGGGGAGACCCAGTACTTC. Full variable domain (rest looked up from reference TRBV29-1 and TRBJ2-5): SAVISQKPSRDICQRGTSLTIQCQVDSQVTMMFWYRQQPGQSLTLIATANQGSEATYESGFVIDKFPISRPNLTFSTLTVSNMSPEDSSIYLCSVEPSGAWGETQYFGPGTRLLVL.

The rearrangement uses TRBV7-8 and TRBJ2-1, with D tentatively TRBD2 (5 bases). Trimming shortened V by 3 bases and J by 3 bases, and 6 bases separated the two germline ends. Germline assignment: CDR1 SGHVS and CDR2 FQNEAQ. The CDR3 has 13 residues. The CDR3 bases are TGTGCCAGCAGCTTTCGGGGCTACAATGAGCAGTTCTTC. Translated, it gives CASSFRGYNEQFF.

The chain carries TRBV19 and TRBJ2-5; no clear D. Germline assignment: CDR1 LNHDA and CDR2 SQIVND (reference sequence). This CDR3 contains 13 residues. V was clipped by 4 bases and J by 5 bases, with 11 bases between them. The CDR3 coding sequence is TGTGCCAGTAGTAGATCGGTACGGGAGACCCAGTACTTC. It codes for CASSRSVRETQYF.

This clone was observed a handful of times. This CDR3 reads CATSRDLGPPKNIQYF. CDR3 in DNA: TGTGCCACCAGCAGAGACTTGGGACCGCCCAAAAACATTCAGTACTTC. V is TRBV15 and J is TRBJ2-4; D tentatively reads TRBD1 or TRBD2 (5 bases each). The CDR3 spans 16 residues. Trimming took off 0 bases at V and 2 bases at J, with 11 bases between the two ends. Germline CDR1 and CDR2: LNHNV and YYDKDF (reference sequence).

This clone was counted only a few times. One junction end does not reproduce the germline sequence, and a read error may be involved. The CDR3 sequence is CASSKAGHSSGANVLTF. DNA of the CDR3: TGTGCCAGCAGTAAAGCCGGACACTCCTCTGGGGCCAACGTCCTGACTTTC. The chain is built from TRBV6-1 and TRBJ2-6, with D maybe TRBD1 (5 bases). Germline V lookup: CDR1 MNHNS, CDR2 SASEGT. This CDR3 has 17 amino acids.

This clone was counted a single time. This chain uses TRBV18 with TRBJ2-3; possibly TRBD1 for D (5 bases). V shed 6 bases and J shed 3 bases, with 19 bases lying between them. The CDR3 is 16 residues long. Germline V gene lookup returns CDR1 KGHSH and CDR2 LQKENI. CDR3 sequence: CASSHGVGALTDTQYF. DNA for the CDR3: TGTGCCAGCTCCCACGGCGTAGGGGCTTTAACAGATACGCAGTATTTT.

The chain joins TRBV4-2 to TRBJ1-2, with 10 positions matching TRBD1. This CDR3 has 16 amino acids. After removal of 5 bases from V and 3 bases from J, the junction contained 9 bases not matched to a gene. Germline V gives CDR1 LGHNA, CDR2 YNFKEQ. The DNA of the CDR3 is TGTGCCAGCAGCTTGGGAGGACAGGGGGGAGACTATGGCTACACCTTC. Protein: CASSLGGQGGDYGYTF.

The chain combines TRBV7-6 with TRBJ2-2, with D maybe TRBD1 (6 bases). Germline CDR1 reads SGHVS; CDR2 reads FNYEAQ. V was cut by 1 base and J by 6 bases, with 15 bases left in between. The CDR3 has 16 amino acids. This CDR3 reads CASSLVVQGSAGELFF. CDR3 sequence (DNA): TGTGCCAGCAGCTTAGTTGTACAGGGTAGCGCCGGGGAGCTGTTTTTT.

V usage is TRBV16 and J usage is TRBJ2-2, with D perhaps TRBD1 (5 bases). The CDR3 spans 14 residues. The germline V and J ends were trimmed by 0 bases and 4 bases, with 6 bases remaining between them. Germline assignment: CDR1 KGHSY and CDR2 FQNENV. The CDR3 spells CASSQSGVTGELFF. In nucleotides, the CDR3 is TGTGCCAGCAGCCAATCAGGGGTCACCGGGGAGCTGTTTTTT.

The chain uses TRBV30 and TRBJ2-6; no clear D gene. The CDR3 extends over 15 amino acids. The germline V gene encodes CDR1 GTSNPN and CDR2 SVGIG (reference sequence). The V gene lost 0 bases and the J gene lost 0 bases, with 6 bases spanning the gap. CDR3 protein: CAWSVGYSGANVLTF. CDR3 bases: TGTGCCTGGAGTGTTGGTTACTCTGGGGCCAACGTCCTGACTTTC.

In this sample, this clone turned up a few times. This chain uses TRBV29-1 with TRBJ2-2; D remains unclear. V was shortened by 4 bases and J by 7 bases, with 10 bases between the two germline ends. The CDR3 runs to 12 residues. The V gene's germline CDR1 is SQVTM and CDR2 ANQGSEA. The CDR3 coding sequence is TGCAGCGTTGCGCAGGTTGGCGGGGAGCTGTTTTTT. The encoded protein is CSVAQVGGELFF.

V and J are TRBV11-2 and TRBJ2-1; 15 bases align to TRBD2. Trimming removed 4 bases from V and 6 bases from J; junction bases left unmatched: 7. CDR3 length: 17 amino acids. CDR1 and CDR2 (germline): SGHAT, FQNNGV. CDR3 in DNA: TGTGCCAGCAGCTCGCGGACTAGCGGGAGGGCCCTCAATGAGCAGTTCTTC. Protein: CASSSRTSGRALNEQFF.